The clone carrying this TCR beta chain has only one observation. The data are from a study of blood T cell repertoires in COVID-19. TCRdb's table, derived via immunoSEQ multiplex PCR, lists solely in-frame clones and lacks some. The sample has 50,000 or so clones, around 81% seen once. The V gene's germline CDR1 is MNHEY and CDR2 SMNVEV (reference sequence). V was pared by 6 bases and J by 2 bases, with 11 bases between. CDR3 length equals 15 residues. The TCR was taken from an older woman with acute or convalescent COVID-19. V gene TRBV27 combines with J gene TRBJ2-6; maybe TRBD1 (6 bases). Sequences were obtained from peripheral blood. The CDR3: CASRSQGTGANVLTF. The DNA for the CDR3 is TGTGCCAGCAGATCACAGGGAACTGGGGCCAACGTCCTGACTTTC.